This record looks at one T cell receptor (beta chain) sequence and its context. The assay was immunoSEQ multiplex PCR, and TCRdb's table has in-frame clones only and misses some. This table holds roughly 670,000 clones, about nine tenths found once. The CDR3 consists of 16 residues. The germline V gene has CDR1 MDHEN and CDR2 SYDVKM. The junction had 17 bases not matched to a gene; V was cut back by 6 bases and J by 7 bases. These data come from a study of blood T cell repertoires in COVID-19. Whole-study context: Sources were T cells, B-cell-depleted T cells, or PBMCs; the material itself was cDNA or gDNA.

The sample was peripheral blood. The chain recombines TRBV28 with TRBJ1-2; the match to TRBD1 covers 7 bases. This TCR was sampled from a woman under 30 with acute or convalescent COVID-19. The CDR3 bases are TGTGCCAGCAGGAGAAACAGGGGATACCAAATCGTTGGCTACACCTTC. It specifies CASRRNRGYQIVGYTF.